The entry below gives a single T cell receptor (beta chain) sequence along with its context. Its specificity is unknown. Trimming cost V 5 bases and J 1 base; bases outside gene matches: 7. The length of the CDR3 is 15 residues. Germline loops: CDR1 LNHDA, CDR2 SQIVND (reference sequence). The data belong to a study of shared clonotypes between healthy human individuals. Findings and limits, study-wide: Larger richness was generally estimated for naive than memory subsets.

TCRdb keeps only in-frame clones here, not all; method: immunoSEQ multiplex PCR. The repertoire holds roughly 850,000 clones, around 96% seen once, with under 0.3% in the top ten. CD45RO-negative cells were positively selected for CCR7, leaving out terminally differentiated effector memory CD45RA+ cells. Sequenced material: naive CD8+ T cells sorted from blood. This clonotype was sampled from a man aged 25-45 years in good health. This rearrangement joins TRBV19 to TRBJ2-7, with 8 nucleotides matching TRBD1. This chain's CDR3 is CASSPWTGTSYEQYF. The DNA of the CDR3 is TGTGCCAGTAGTCCGTGGACAGGGACTTCCTACGAGCAGTACTTC.